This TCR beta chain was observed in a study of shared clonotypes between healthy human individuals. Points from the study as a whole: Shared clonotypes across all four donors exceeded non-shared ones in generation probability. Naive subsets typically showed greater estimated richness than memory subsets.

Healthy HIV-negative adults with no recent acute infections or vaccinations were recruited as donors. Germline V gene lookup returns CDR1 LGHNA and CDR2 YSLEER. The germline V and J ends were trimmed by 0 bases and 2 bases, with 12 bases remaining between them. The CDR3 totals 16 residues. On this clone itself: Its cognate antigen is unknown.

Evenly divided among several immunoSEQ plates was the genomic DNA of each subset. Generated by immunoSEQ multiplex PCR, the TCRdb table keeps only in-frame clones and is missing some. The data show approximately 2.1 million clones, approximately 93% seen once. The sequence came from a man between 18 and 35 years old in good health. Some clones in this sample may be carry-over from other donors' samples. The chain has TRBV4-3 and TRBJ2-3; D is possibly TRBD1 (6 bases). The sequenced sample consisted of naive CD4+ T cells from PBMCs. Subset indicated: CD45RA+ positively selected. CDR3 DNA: TGCGCCAGCAGCCAAGACTCCCACAGGGCCACAGATACGCAGTATTTT. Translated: CASSQDSHRATDTQYF.